This T cell receptor (beta chain) was profiled in a study of cytomegalovirus exposure and HLA in healthy donors. About this clone: Its antigen is as yet unknown.

The study's findings and limits: In vitro work confirmed that three CMV-associated chains recognize CMV antigens. Some highly shared sequence variants likely arose as a pipeline artifact. A later examination showed that TCR association rates differed by HLA locus, with DRB1 most and HLA-C fewest.

PCR employed 60 Vbeta and 13 Jbeta primers. Assay used: immunoSEQ multiplex PCR; TCRdb lists only in-frame clones, some missing. Here the sample spans about 210,000 clones, 70% to 90% being singletons. This CDR3 is 14 amino acids long. The germline CDR1 and CDR2 sequences are MGHRA and YSYEKL. V lost 8 bases to trimming and J lost 7 bases, with 17 bases between them. Those who donated were healthy bone marrow donors. Sequencing was carried out using PBMCs. The chain links TRBV4-1 to TRBJ1-4, with D perhaps matching TRBD1 (6 bases). The receptor was isolated from a man between 25 and 39 years old in good health and CMV-seronegative. CDR3 coding DNA: TGCGCCAGCGGCATCCCACAGGGAGTTGAAAAACTGTTTTTT. Its translation is CASGIPQGVEKLFF.